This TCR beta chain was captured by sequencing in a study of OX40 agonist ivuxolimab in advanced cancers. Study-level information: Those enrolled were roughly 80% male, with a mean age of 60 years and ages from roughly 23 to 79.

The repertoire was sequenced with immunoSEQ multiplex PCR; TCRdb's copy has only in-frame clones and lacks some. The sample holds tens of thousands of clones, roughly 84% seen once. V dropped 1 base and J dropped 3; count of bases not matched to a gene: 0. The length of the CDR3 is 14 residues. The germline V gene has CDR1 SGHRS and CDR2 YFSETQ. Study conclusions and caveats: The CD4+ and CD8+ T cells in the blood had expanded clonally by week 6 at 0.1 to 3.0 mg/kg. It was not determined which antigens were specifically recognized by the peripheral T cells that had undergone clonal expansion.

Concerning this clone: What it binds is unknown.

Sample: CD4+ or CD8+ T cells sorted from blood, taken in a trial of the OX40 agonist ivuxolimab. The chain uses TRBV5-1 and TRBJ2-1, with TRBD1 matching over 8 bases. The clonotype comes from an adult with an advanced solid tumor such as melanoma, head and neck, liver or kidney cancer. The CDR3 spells CASSLTGGYNEQFF. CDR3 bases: TGCGCCAGCAGCTTGACAGGGGGCTACAATGAGCAGTTCTTC. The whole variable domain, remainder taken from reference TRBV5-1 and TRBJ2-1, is KAGVTQTPRYLIKTRGQQVTLSCSPISGHRSVSWYQQTPGQGLQFLFEYFSETQRNKGNFPGRFSGRQFSNSRSEMNVSTLELGDSALYLCASSLTGGYNEQFFGPGTRLTVL.